The present entry profiles one T cell receptor beta chain with its context. Germline loops: CDR1 SGHTS, CDR2 YDEGEE. Trimming took 4 bases from V and 2 from J, leaving 16 bases between them. This CDR3 comprises 15 residues. This sample was included in a study of blood T cell repertoires in COVID-19. TCRdb's copy holds only in-frame clones and misses some; the assay was immunoSEQ multiplex PCR. This table holds about 140,000 clones, about 84% found once. The chain couples TRBV5-8 to TRBJ2-7; the D gene is possibly TRBD1 (5 bases). This receptor was obtained from a human donor in a cohort sampled during active COVID-19. Sequenced: peripheral blood. In nucleotides, the CDR3 is TGTGCCAGCAGCCCTCAGACAGCCAAAACCTACGAGCAGTACTTC. This codes for CASSPQTAKTYEQYF.